This T cell receptor beta chain is drawn from a study of early T cells in non-severe SARS-CoV-2 infection. Overall study context: Chains were unpaired, as sequencing was done on bulk RNA from unsorted whole blood.

This clonotype was seen many times. What it recognizes is unknown. Attachment of unique molecular identifiers to individual cDNA molecules was performed. MiXCR, applied by TCRdb to the 5' RACE reads, yields one record per CDR3 protein. This table holds 50,000 to 75,000 distinct CDR3 sequences, over 4.5% found once. Germline lookup yields CDR1 DFQATT and CDR2 SNEGSKA (reference sequence). The V segment lost 3 bases and the J segment 0 bases; nucleotides outside the gene matches: 11. The CDR3 length is 16 residues. Findings and caveats of the study: Matching with VDJdb favored anti-spike CD8 responses (missing private and CD4 specificities).

The rearrangement joins TRBV20-1 to TRBJ2-7, with 7 positions matching TRBD1. The starting material was whole blood, obtained at baseline. The origin of this receptor is an adult who was a healthcare worker with PCR-confirmed SARS-CoV-2 infection or an uninfected control (not recorded which). CDR3 sequence (DNA): TGCAGTGCTAGTTCCCCCACAGGGGCCAGCTCCTACGAGCAGTACTTC. This gives the protein CSASSPTGASSYEQYF.